The present entry profiles one TCR beta chain with its context. These data belong to a study of CD8 T cells in ankylosing spondylitis. TCRdb itself ran the 5' RACE reads through MiXCR, one entry per CDR3 protein. The top ten clones hold 0.9% to 1.2% of a sample with approximately 350,000 distinct CDR3 sequences, approximately 15% of them seen once. J lost 7 bases, V lost 3 bases, and 20 bases had no gene match. Germline V gives CDR1 DFQATT, CDR2 SNEGSKA (reference sequence). CDR3 length: 17 residues. The chain recombines TRBV20-1 with TRBJ2-7; 8 bases are shared with TRBD2. Sequencing was done on a sample of blood, either unsorted or a sorted T cell fraction (not recorded which). This sequence originates from a male donor with ankylosing spondylitis or in good health (not recorded which). DNA of the CDR3: TGCAGTGCTAGCGTCCTGAATCTAGCGGGTCCCTGGAGTGAGCAGTACTTC. Protein: CSASVLNLAGPWSEQYF.